This is a list of T cell receptor beta chains from one sample in a study of T cells in Graves' hyperthyroidism and ophthalmopathy. TCRdb re-analysed the multiplex PCR reads in MiXCR, keeping a single row per CDR3 protein. The sample contains a few hundred thousand distinct CDR3 sequences, roughly 18% of which appear only once. Sample: blood. These receptors all come from a man in his forties with Graves' hyperthyroidism. CDR3s include the opening cysteine and the closing phenylalanine or tryptophan. The D gene is left open where the match is weak. Clone sizes are given selectively: once, few, many, or a class where the clone is expanded.

abundance,j_gene,d_gene,v_gene,CDR3nt,CDR3aa
many,TRBJ2-1,.,TRBV7-3,TGTGCCAGCAGCCTAAAAGGGGGTAATGAGCAGTTCTTC,CASSLKGGNEQFF
few,TRBJ1-2,.,TRBV5-5,TGTGCCAGCAGTCGACTAAGGGGGTTTGATGATGGCTACACCTTC,CASSRLRGFDDGYTF
.,TRBJ2-1,TRBD1,TRBV5-1,TGTGCCAGCAGCGACAAGACAGGGCGCAATGAGCAGTTCTTC,CASSDKTGRNEQFF
many,TRBJ2-7,TRBD1,TRBV6-2/TRBV6-3,TGTGCCAGCATACCACACTTCGGGACAGGAGCCTACGAGCAGTACTTC,CASIPHFGTGAYEQYF
many,TRBJ2-7,TRBD2,TRBV6-2/TRBV6-3,TGTGCCAGCAGTTATTCTACTAGCGGGGGGGCCTACGAGCAGTACTTC,CASSYSTSGGAYEQYF
many,TRBJ2-5,TRBD2,TRBV28,TGTGCCAGCAGTTCCCAAGCGGGGGGGTCCGGTGAGACCCAGTACTTC,CASSSQAGGSGETQYF
medium-sized,TRBJ2-5,TRBD1,TRBV15,TGTGCCACCAGCAGAGATTACGACGCCAGGGGGGAGACCCAGTACTTC,CATSRDYDARGETQYF
.,TRBJ2-7,TRBD2,TRBV6-7,TGTGCCAGCAGTTACTCTAGGACTAGCGGATACGAGCAGTACTTC,CASSYSRTSGYEQYF
.,TRBJ1-1,.,TRBV4-2,TGTGCCAGCAGCCAAAGACACGGGGGCACTGAAGCTTTCTTT,CASSQRHGGTEAFF
many,TRBJ2-1,.,TRBV6-2/TRBV6-3,TGTGCCAGCAGTAGCCTTTTGGATGAGCAGTTCTTC,CASSSLLDEQFF
many,TRBJ2-5,.,TRBV15,TGTGCCACCAGCGGATCAGGGGGGGGAGAGACCCAGTACTTC,CATSGSGGGETQYF
few,TRBJ1-4,TRBD1,TRBV7-9,TGTGCCAGCAGCTTAGCTTCATATACTAGACAGGGTCATCGAAAACTGTTTTTT,CASSLASYTRQGHRKLFF
.,TRBJ2-5,.,TRBV5-1,TGCGCCGGCAGCTTGAAATCTAGCCCGGGTGGAGAGACCCAGTACTTC,CAGSLKSSPGGETQYF
many,TRBJ2-5,.,TRBV5-1,TGCGCCAGCAGCTATTTTACATTCCAAGAGACCCAGTACTTC,CASSYFTFQETQYF
.,TRBJ2-3,.,TRBV19,TGTGCCAGTAGTTCTGCACCCCGAGGCGCAGATACGCAGTATTTT,CASSSAPRGADTQYF
many,TRBJ2-7,.,TRBV20-1,TGCAGTGCTAGAGGTGTGCTTAACTACGAGCAGTACTTC,CSARGVLNYEQYF
.,TRBJ2-7,.,TRBV3-1,TGTGCCAGCAGCCAAGATAGTAACGGAGACGAGCAGTACTTC,CASSQDSNGDEQYF
few,TRBJ2-5,.,TRBV20-1,TGCAGTGCTAGAGTGAAAGGGGGTGGGTTGGGAGAGACCCAGTACTTC,CSARVKGGGLGETQYF
few,TRBJ1-2,.,TRBV7-9,TGTGCCAGCAGCTCACACAAGAACTATGGCTACACCTTC,CASSSHKNYGYTF
.,TRBJ2-7,TRBD2,TRBV28,TGTGCCAGCAGCAAAACTACTGTCAGCGGGACCTCCTACGAGCAGTACTTC,CASSKTTVSGTSYEQYF
many,TRBJ2-1,.,TRBV20-1,TGCAGTGCTAGTGAGGAACCGACAGGAATCAACAATGAGCAGTTCTTC,CSASEEPTGINNEQFF
many,TRBJ2-5,.,TRBV9,TGTGCCAGCAGCGTAGGGCTGCCAGGGTCCCCGGAGACCCAGTACTTC,CASSVGLPGSPETQYF
.,TRBJ2-3,TRBD1,TRBV7-2,TGTGCCAGCAGCTTCCCCGGGACAGGGGCGACAGATACGCAGTATTTT,CASSFPGTGATDTQYF
many,TRBJ2-1,.,TRBV27,TGTGCCAGCAGGCCTCTCTCCTACAATGAGCAGTTCTTC,CASRPLSYNEQFF
few,TRBJ1-2,TRBD1,TRBV15,TGTACCACCAGCCTCTCGAGGACAGGCCACCCCTATGGCTACACCTTC,CTTSLSRTGHPYGYTF
many,TRBJ2-3,.,TRBV2,TGTGCCAGCAGTGAAGGGGAGACTAGCACAGATACGCAGTATTTT,CASSEGETSTDTQYF
many,TRBJ1-4,TRBD1,TRBV27,TGTGCCAGCAGTTTCCAGGGGGGGTCTGAAAAACTGTTTTTT,CASSFQGGSEKLFF
.,TRBJ2-7,.,TRBV19,TGTGCCAGTAGGAGTGGATATCGGGGCGAGCAGTACTTC,CASRSGYRGEQYF
.,TRBJ2-3,TRBD2,TRBV2,TGTGCCAGCAGTGATTCGGGGGGGCAAGATACGCAGTATTTT,CASSDSGGQDTQYF
.,TRBJ1-2,TRBD1,TRBV7-9,TGTGCCAGCAGCCCCGGTTGGGACAGAGCTAACTATGGCTACACCTTC,CASSPGWDRANYGYTF
many,TRBJ2-3,TRBD1,TRBV7-6,TGTGCCAGCAGCTTAGGACAGGGCCGCACAGATACGCAGTATTTT,CASSLGQGRTDTQYF
many,TRBJ1-5,.,TRBV19,TGTGCCAGTAGTTCAAACCGGGACGGGGAACTTATAGCACATCAGCCCCAGCATTTT,CASSSNRDGELIAHQPQHF
many,TRBJ2-1,TRBD2,TRBV7-2,TGTGCCAGCAGCTTAGCGTGGGGGGGTGGGCAGTTCTTC,CASSLAWGGGQFF
many,TRBJ2-1,.,TRBV6-6,TGTGCCAGCAGTTACAGTGGTTACAATGAGCAGTTCTTC,CASSYSGYNEQFF
.,TRBJ2-3,TRBD2,TRBV9,TGTGCCAGCAGCCCCGGGACTAGCGGTTTTGTGAATACGCAGTATTTT,CASSPGTSGFVNTQYF